A selection of T cell receptor beta chains follows, all from one sample in a study of shared clonotypes between healthy human individuals. Method: immunoSEQ multiplex PCR; TCRdb's copy keeps in-frame clones and lacks some. The sample has under 2.5 million clones; less than 95% are singletons. Sequenced input: naive CD4+ T cells from PBMCs. These receptors came from a young man in good health. Some clones in this sample may be carry-over from other donors' samples. CDR3s include the opening cysteine and the closing phenylalanine or tryptophan. Fields, in order: J gene, clone size, D gene, V gene, CDR3 protein, CDR3 DNA. D genes are given only for firm matches. Clone size appears in some rows only: once, few, many, or a class for an expanded clone.

J: TRBJ2-5
size: -
D: -
V: TRBV7-6
CDR3: CASSFGASGPETQYF
DNA: TGTGCCAGCAGCTTTGGCGCTAGTGGCCCGGAGACCCAGTACTTC

J: TRBJ2-2
size: -
D: TRBD2
V: TRBV4-3
CDR3: CASSLGRAAGELFF
DNA: TGCGCCAGCAGCCTGGGGAGGGCGGCCGGGGAGCTGTTTTTT

J: TRBJ1-2
size: -
D: -
V: TRBV30
CDR3: CAWNENYGYTF
DNA: TGTGCCTGGAACGAAAACTATGGCTACACCTTC

J: TRBJ1-1
size: -
D: -
V: TRBV5-1
CDR3: CASSSPRQGSEAFF
DNA: TGCGCCAGCAGCTCGCCGCGTCAGGGCTCTGAAGCTTTCTTT

J: TRBJ1-5
size: -
D: TRBD1
V: TRBV7-9
CDR3: CASSPGQGRGQPQHF
DNA: TGTGCCAGCAGTCCAGGACAGGGAAGGGGCCAGCCCCAGCATTTT

J: TRBJ2-6
size: -
D: -
V: TRBV7-6
CDR3: CASSLQPGPLSSGANVLTF
DNA: TGTGCCAGCAGCCTCCAACCGGGGCCCCTAAGCTCTGGGGCCAACGTCCTGACTTTC

J: TRBJ2-1
size: -
D: -
V: TRBV5-1
CDR3: CASSFTYNSYNEQFF
DNA: TGCGCCAGCAGCTTCACGTACAACTCCTACAATGAGCAGTTCTTC

J: TRBJ1-3
size: -
D: -
V: TRBV7-6
CDR3: CASSANRVSGNTIYF
DNA: TGTGCCAGCAGCGCTAACAGGGTTTCTGGAAACACCATATATTTT

J: TRBJ2-2
size: few
D: -
V: TRBV25-1
CDR3: CASSARQPANTGELFF
DNA: TGTGCCAGCAGTGCTCGACAGCCCGCGAACACCGGGGAGCTGTTTTTT

J: TRBJ2-2
size: once
D: -
V: TRBV7-6
CDR3: CASSLGGSGTGELFF
DNA: TGTGCCAGCAGCTTAGGGGGGAGTGGGACCGGGGAGCTGTTTTTT

J: TRBJ2-1
size: -
D: TRBD1
V: TRBV11-2
CDR3: CASSLTGNSYNEQFF
DNA: TGTGCCAGCAGCTTGACAGGGAACTCCTACAATGAGCAGTTCTTC

J: TRBJ2-1
size: -
D: TRBD2
V: TRBV18
CDR3: CASSPGGGHNEQFF
DNA: TGTGCCAGCTCTCCCGGGGGGGGACACAATGAGCAGTTCTTC

J: TRBJ2-7
size: -
D: TRBD2
V: TRBV7-2
CDR3: CASSPQLVAGPSDEQYF
DNA: TGTGCCAGCAGCCCCCAGTTAGTAGCGGGACCTTCTGACGAGCAGTACTTC

J: TRBJ2-7
size: -
D: TRBD2
V: TRBV7-9
CDR3: CASSELSGSYSYEQYF
DNA: TGTGCCAGCAGCGAGCTCAGCGGGAGTTACTCCTACGAGCAGTACTTC

J: TRBJ2-7
size: once
D: TRBD2
V: TRBV28
CDR3: CASRPAGLAAAYEQYF
DNA: TGTGCCAGCAGACCCGCCGGACTAGCGGCTGCCTACGAGCAGTACTTC

J: TRBJ2-6
size: -
D: TRBD1
V: TRBV5-1
CDR3: CASSQGASGANVLTF
DNA: TGCGCCAGCAGCCAGGGGGCGTCTGGGGCCAACGTCCTGACTTTC

J: TRBJ2-7
size: -
D: TRBD1
V: TRBV28
CDR3: CASSIDRAYEQYF
DNA: TGTGCCAGCAGCATAGACAGGGCCTACGAGCAGTACTTC

J: TRBJ2-1
size: -
D: -
V: TRBV27
CDR3: CASSRPGPYNEQFF
DNA: TGTGCCAGCAGTCGTCCAGGTCCTTACAATGAGCAGTTCTTC

J: TRBJ2-1
size: -
D: -
V: TRBV10-3
CDR3: CAISRTGSSYNEQFF
DNA: TGTGCCATCAGCAGGACGGGGAGCTCCTACAATGAGCAGTTCTTC

J: TRBJ1-1
size: -
D: -
V: TRBV4-2
CDR3: CASSQQTRETFF
DNA: TGTGCCAGCAGCCAACAAACAAGAGAAACTTTCTTT

J: TRBJ2-6
size: -
D: -
V: TRBV29-1
CDR3: CSVGGPADAGANVLTF
DNA: TGCAGCGTTGGCGGTCCCGCGGACGCTGGGGCCAACGTCCTGACTTTC

J: TRBJ2-1
size: -
D: -
V: TRBV19
CDR3: CASSPGSYNEQFF
DNA: TGTGCCAGTAGCCCCGGGAGTTATAATGAGCAGTTCTTC